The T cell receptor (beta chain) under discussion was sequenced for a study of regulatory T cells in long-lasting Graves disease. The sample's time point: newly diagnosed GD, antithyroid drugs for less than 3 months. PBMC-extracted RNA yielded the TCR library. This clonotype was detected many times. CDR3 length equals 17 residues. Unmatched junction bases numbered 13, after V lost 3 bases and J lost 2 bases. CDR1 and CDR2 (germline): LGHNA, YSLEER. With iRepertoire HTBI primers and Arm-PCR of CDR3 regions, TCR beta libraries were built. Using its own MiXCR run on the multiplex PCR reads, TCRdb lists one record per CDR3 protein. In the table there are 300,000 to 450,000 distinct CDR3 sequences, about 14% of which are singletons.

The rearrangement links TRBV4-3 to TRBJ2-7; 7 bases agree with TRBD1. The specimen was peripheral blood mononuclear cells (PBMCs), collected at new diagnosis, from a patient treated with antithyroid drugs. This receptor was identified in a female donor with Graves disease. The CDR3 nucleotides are TGCGCCAGCAGCCAGGACAGGACAGCCAGGGGGACCTACGAGCAGTACTTC. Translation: CASSQDRTARGTYEQYF.